The 32 T cell receptor beta chains in this list originate from one sample, sequenced in a study of somatic mutations in cytotoxic T cells in rheumatoid arthritis. Profiling relied on immunoSEQ multiplex PCR, and the TCRdb table lists in-frame clones only, not all of them. The repertoire includes 10,000 to 12,000 clones, about 88% of them detected once, and about 1% sits in the top ten. Sequenced: CD4+ T cells sorted from blood. These receptors were taken from a woman in her late teens or twenties with rheumatoid arthritis.

This chain joins TRBV18 and TRBJ2-1, with a possible D match to TRBD1 (6 bases). The germline V gene has CDR1 KGHSH and CDR2 LQKENI. The CDR3 is 15 residues long. V was clipped by 5 bases and J by 8 bases, with 19 bases between them. In DNA form, the CDR3 reads TGTGCCAGCTCAGCGCAACAGGGTACCCAGGATGAGCAGTTCTTC. It translates to CASSAQQGTQDEQFF.

The chain recombines TRBV7-2 with TRBJ2-1, with D perhaps TRBD2 (7 bases). Germline V gene lookup returns CDR1 SGHTA and CDR2 FQGNSA. CDR3 size: 15 residues. The ends were cut back, 4 bases at V and 8 bases at J, with 18 bases in the middle. CDR3 coding DNA: TGTGCCAGCAGCTCTCGTGGGCGGGGGCTTTATGAGCAGTTCTTC. Protein: CASSSRGRGLYEQFF.

The chain carries TRBV27 and TRBJ2-7; 8 positions match TRBD2. V gave up 2 bases and J gave up 9 bases; unmatched junction bases: 9. The CDR3 has 14 amino acids. CDR1 is MNHEY, CDR2 SMNVEV, per germline (reference sequence). CDR3: CASSLISGGGSQYF. Written as DNA, the CDR3 is TGTGCCAGCAGTTTAATCAGCGGGGGTGGCTCGCAGTACTTC.

CDR3 sequence (DNA): TGTGCCAGCAGTCCTTCGTTTTTTGGGAGCTCCTACAATGAGCAGTTCTTC. Its protein is CASSPSFFGSSYNEQFF. The V call is TRBV28, the J call TRBJ2-1; possible D gene TRBD2, 5 bases. In germline, CDR1 is MDHEN, CDR2 SYDVKM. Trimming removed 5 bases from V and 0 bases from J, with 17 bases in between. The CDR3 sequence is 17 residues long.

The V call is TRBV25-1, the J call TRBJ1-5; no firm D call. Per the germline V gene, CDR1 is MGHDK and CDR2 is SYGVNS. V was shortened by 2 bases and J by 6 bases, with 11 bases between the two germline ends. The CDR3 sequence is 14 residues long. The CDR3 bases are TGTGCCAGCAGTGAAGCCACCAGAGGTCAGCCCCAGCATTTT. Protein: CASSEATRGQPQHF.

The chain recombines TRBV7-2 with TRBJ2-7; TRBD2 agrees at 7 bases. Germline V lookup: CDR1 SGHTA, CDR2 FQGNSA. The CDR3 runs 15 residues. V lost 5 bases, J lost 1 base, and 8 bases stayed unmatched. The CDR3 loop reads CASSLLGGRSYEQYF. As DNA, the CDR3 is TGTGCCAGCAGCCTTCTGGGCGGGAGATCCTACGAGCAGTACTTC.

The chain uses TRBV18 and TRBJ1-1; D is unresolved. Germline CDR1 is KGHSH and CDR2 is LQKENI. V was shortened by 2 bases and J by 0 bases, with 7 bases between the two germline ends. The CDR3 extends over 14 amino acids. CDR3 nucleotide sequence: TGTGCCAGCTCACCAGGACTCCTGAACACTGAAGCTTTCTTT. Amino acids: CASSPGLLNTEAFF.

The chain combines TRBV14 with TRBJ2-1; D gene ambiguous. Germline V lookup: CDR1 SGHDN, CDR2 FVKESK. V lost 2 bases to trimming and J lost 9 bases, with 5 bases between them. This CDR3 has 11 residues. Written as DNA, the CDR3 is TGTGCCAGCAGCCAAACTATTGAGCAGTTCTTC. Its translation: CASSQTIEQFF.

V usage is TRBV5-1 and J usage is TRBJ2-2; TRBD2 might be the D (6 bases). The CDR3 sequence is 14 residues long. Trimming shortened V by 5 bases and J by 6 bases, and 14 bases separated the two germline ends. Germline lookup yields CDR1 SGHRS and CDR2 YFSETQ. Here the CDR3 reads CASSGGTGPGELFF. DNA for the CDR3: TGCGCCAGCAGTGGGGGGACGGGGCCCGGGGAGCTGTTTTTT.

The V and J genes are TRBV5-6 and TRBJ2-4; the D is unclear. CDR1 is SGHDT and CDR2 is YYEEEE in the germline V gene. The CDR3 totals 13 residues. V lost 2 bases and J 9 bases, leaving 12 bases between the germline ends. The CDR3 DNA reads TGTGCCAGCAGCTTCACCGAACTTCCCATTCAGTACTTC. This codes for CASSFTELPIQYF.

J is TRBJ2-1 and V is TRBV10-3; tentatively, D is TRBD2 (7 bases). V gave up 10 bases and J gave up 8 bases, with 18 bases separating them. This CDR3 has 13 residues. Germline V gene lookup returns CDR1 ENHRY and CDR2 SYGVKD. CDR3 sequence reads: CANSRGAEDEQFF. CDR3 bases: TGTGCCAACAGCCGGGGGGCTGAGGATGAGCAGTTCTTC.

Details on this clone: Other nucleotide sequences in the sample specify the same CDR3. V usage is TRBV6-6 and J usage is TRBJ2-1; no definite D call. CDR1 MNHNY and CDR2 SVGAGI come from the germline V gene (reference sequence). The germline V and J ends were trimmed by 0 bases and 4 bases, with 7 bases remaining between them. This CDR3 spans 14 amino acids. CDR3 sequence: CASSYSRVYNEQFF. The DNA of the CDR3 is TGTGCCAGCAGTTACTCGCGAGTTTACAATGAGCAGTTCTTC.

CDR3 region: CASTLGQVRYEQYF. For the CDR3, the DNA is TGTGCCAGTACCCTCGGACAGGTCCGCTACGAGCAGTACTTC. The chain combines TRBV19 with TRBJ2-7; TRBD1 aligns across 7 bases. Germline CDR1 and CDR2: LNHDA and SQIVND (reference sequence). The CDR3 runs 14 residues. The trim removed 7 bases at V and 3 bases at J, leaving 9 bases unmatched.

A remark on this clone: Germline is not matched at one junction end, which may reflect a read error. In DNA, the CDR3 is TGTGCCAGCAGCGCCGCCCCAGGCACTGGAGCTTTCTTT. Protein product: CASSAAPGTGAFF. The chain couples TRBV9 to TRBJ1-1, with D hard to call. The CDR3 totals 13 residues. The germline V gene encodes CDR1 SGDLS and CDR2 YYNGEE.

The chain combines TRBV28 with TRBJ1-2, with TRBD1 matching over 8 bases. After removal of 3 bases from V and 3 bases from J, the junction contained 3 bases not matched to a gene. CDR3 length equals 14 residues. Germline V gene sequence: CDR1 MDHEN, CDR2 SYDVKM. The CDR3 DNA sequence: TGTGCCAGCAGTTTGGGACAGGCATACTATGGCTACACCTTC. This translates into CASSLGQAYYGYTF.

In DNA, the CDR3 is TGTGCCAGCCGAGACCCCCTGATCGGGGCTTTCTTT. Amino acid sequence: CASRDPLIGAFF. This sequence joins TRBV19 and TRBJ1-1; D unclear. Per the germline V gene, CDR1 is LNHDA and CDR2 is SQIVND (reference sequence). Trimming took 9 bases from V and 11 from J, leaving 19 bases between them. The CDR3 length is 12 residues.

This rearrangement joins TRBV5-1 to TRBJ1-1; D may be TRBD1 (6 bases). Per the germline V gene, CDR1 is SGHRS and CDR2 is YFSETQ. This CDR3 spans 12 amino acids. V was shortened by 3 bases and J by 3 bases, with 6 bases between the two germline ends. This CDR3 reads CASSYRDTEAFF. CDR3 nucleotides: TGCGCCAGCAGCTACAGGGACACTGAAGCTTTCTTT.

This chain links TRBV5-1 with TRBJ2-1, with 10 bases that match TRBD2. V gave up 4 bases and J gave up 8 bases; unmatched junction bases: 9. The CDR3 sequence is 15 residues long. Germline lookup yields CDR1 SGHRS and CDR2 YFSETQ. Here the CDR3 DNA reads TGCGCCAGCAGCCCAGTCGGGACTAGCGTCTATGAGCAGTTCTTC. Residues: CASSPVGTSVYEQFF.

The rearrangement joins TRBV28 to TRBJ2-5, with D maybe TRBD2 (7 bases). Trimming shortened V by 6 bases and J by 2 bases, and 16 bases separated the two germline ends. This CDR3 is 15 amino acids long. Per the germline V gene, CDR1 is MDHEN and CDR2 is SYDVKM. For the CDR3, the DNA is TGTGCCAGCAGAACTCCCGGGGGGCGGCAAGAGACCCAGTACTTC. This encodes CASRTPGGRQETQYF.

A single count supports this clone. V gene TRBV5-6 combines with J gene TRBJ1-2; 11 bases are a match to TRBD1. This CDR3 contains 16 residues. The germline gives CDR1 SGHDT, CDR2 YYEEEE. V lost 0 bases to trimming and J lost 6 bases; unmatched junction nucleotides: 7. CDR3 amino acids: CASSLVPGQGDHGYTF. The DNA for the CDR3 is TGTGCCAGCAGCTTGGTACCGGGACAGGGGGACCATGGCTACACCTTC.

The chain recombines TRBV6-5 with TRBJ1-5; 8 nucleotides line up with TRBD1. This CDR3 comprises 15 residues. V shed 8 bases and J 1 base; nucleotides not matched to a gene: 7. CDR1 MNHEY and CDR2 SVGAGI come from the germline V gene. This CDR3 is CASRAQGGSNQPQHF. The CDR3 bases are TGTGCCAGCCGAGCACAGGGGGGGAGCAATCAGCCCCAGCATTTT.

The CDR3 region has the DNA TGTGCCAGTAGTATTACAGGGGTGGTCGGGGAGCTGTTTTTT. Translated, it gives CASSITGVVGELFF. The chain is built from TRBV19 and TRBJ2-2; TRBD1 matches 7 bases. This CDR3 is 14 amino acids long. V lost 3 bases to trimming and J lost 7 bases; unmatched junction nucleotides: 5. Germline V CDR1 and CDR2: LNHDA, SQIVND (reference sequence).

The chain has TRBV10-3 and TRBJ2-2; the match to TRBD2 covers 13 bases. Trimming removed 6 bases from V and 5 bases from J; junction bases left unmatched: 9. There are 17 residues in the CDR3. Germline-derived CDR1 and CDR2 are ENHRY and SYGVKD. CDR3 nucleotides: TGTGCCATCAGGGACAGCAAGACTAGCGGGAGGACCGGGGAGCTGTTTTTT. It yields the protein CAIRDSKTSGRTGELFF.

DNA for the CDR3: TGTGCCATCAGGAGGGGGACAGGGGAGAGGGAGACCCAGTACTTC. This translates into CAIRRGTGERETQYF. The gene calls are TRBV10-3 and TRBJ2-5; TRBD1 agrees at 10 bases. Germline V gives CDR1 ENHRY, CDR2 SYGVKD. With V trimmed by 6 bases and J by 5 bases, 9 bases remained unmatched. This CDR3 comprises 15 residues.

The V gene is TRBV10-3, the J gene TRBJ1-1, with D possibly being TRBD1 (6 bases). Trimming pared 8 bases from V and 6 bases from J, leaving 19 bases between. The germline V gene encodes CDR1 ENHRY and CDR2 SYGVKD. The CDR3 runs to 14 residues. CDR3 residues: CAIAPTGKYAEAFF. Written as DNA, the CDR3 is TGTGCCATCGCCCCAACAGGGAAGTATGCTGAAGCTTTCTTT.

The chain joins TRBV7-2 to TRBJ2-3, with 7 bases that match TRBD2. The CDR3 sequence is 16 residues long. J lost 6 bases, V lost 4 bases, and 13 bases had no gene match. CDR1 and CDR2 (germline): SGHTA, FQGNSA. CDR3 nucleotides: TGTGCCAGCAGCTCCCGACTAGCAACCCCCCGCGATACGCAGTATTTT. It yields the protein CASSSRLATPRDTQYF.

The V call is TRBV20-1, the J call TRBJ2-3; D not certain. This CDR3 has 11 residues. The V and J ends lost 4 bases and 2 bases respectively, with 4 bases between them. Germline V gene lookup returns CDR1 DFQATT and CDR2 SNEGSKA (reference sequence). The chain's CDR3 is CSAINTDTQYF. The DNA of the CDR3 is TGCAGTGCTATAAACACAGATACGCAGTATTTT.

In DNA form, the CDR3 reads TGTGCCAGCAGCGCCAGCGGGAGGGGCACCGGGGAGCTGTTTTTT. Translated: CASSASGRGTGELFF. The chain joins TRBV7-2 to TRBJ2-2; 10 bases match TRBD2. The germline CDR1 and CDR2 sequences are SGHTA and FQGNSA. Germline trimming cut 5 bases from V and 4 bases from J; bases unmatched to any gene: 4. The CDR3 sequence is 15 residues long. Using reference TRBV7-2 and TRBJ2-2 for the parts outside the CDR3, the full variable domain is GAGVSQSPSNKVTEKGKDVELRCDPISGHTALYWYRQSLGQGLEFLIYFQGNSAPDKSGLPSDRFSAERTGGSVSTLTIQRTQQEDSAVYLCASSASGRGTGELFFGEGSRLTVL.

The gene calls are TRBV6-5 and TRBJ2-3, with 9 bases aligning to TRBD2. The CDR3 loop spans 14 amino acids. CDR1 and CDR2 (germline): MNHEY, SVGAGI. J was trimmed by 8 bases and V by 4 bases; bases with no gene match: 7. The CDR3 region has the DNA TGTGCCAGCAGTTTTAGCGGGAGTAGGGGTACGCAGTATTTT. Translating gives CASSFSGSRGTQYF.

The rearrangement uses TRBV18 and TRBJ1-2; D call uncertain. This CDR3 has 13 amino acids. The germline V gene has CDR1 KGHSH and CDR2 LQKENI. Trimming shortened V by 1 base and J by 7 bases, and 10 bases separated the two germline ends. The CDR3 DNA sequence: TGTGCCAGCTCACCACTTGCTACCGGTGGCTACACCTTC. It yields the protein CASSPLATGGYTF.

The V and J genes are TRBV4-1 and TRBJ2-4; 8 bases match TRBD1. The germline V gene has CDR1 MGHRA and CDR2 YSYEKL. There are 14 residues in the CDR3. Unmatched junction bases numbered 6, after V lost 3 bases and J lost 8 bases. DNA for the CDR3: TGCGCCAGCAGCCAGGACAGGGCGGGTGACATTCAGTACTTC. Translating it yields CASSQDRAGDIQYF.

The chain links TRBV21-1 to TRBJ2-1; no check of the table's D call, TRBD1, against the DNA was made. TRBV21-1 has pseudogene status. The CDR3 consists of 16 residues. Here the CDR3 reads CASSRDRGPSYNEQFF. CDR3 coding DNA: TGTGCCAGCAGCAGAGACAGGGGGCCGTCCTACAATGAGCAGTTCTTC.